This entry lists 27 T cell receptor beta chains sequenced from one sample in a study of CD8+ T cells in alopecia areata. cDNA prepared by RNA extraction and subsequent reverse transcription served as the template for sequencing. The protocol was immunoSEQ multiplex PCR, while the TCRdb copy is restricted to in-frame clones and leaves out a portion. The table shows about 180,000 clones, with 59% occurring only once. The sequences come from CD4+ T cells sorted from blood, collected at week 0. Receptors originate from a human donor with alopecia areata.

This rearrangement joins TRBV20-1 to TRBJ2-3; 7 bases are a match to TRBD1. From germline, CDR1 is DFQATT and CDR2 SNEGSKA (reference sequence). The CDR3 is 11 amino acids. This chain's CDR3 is CSRGNTDTQYF. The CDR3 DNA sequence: TGCAGCAGGGGGAACACAGATACGCAGTATTTT.

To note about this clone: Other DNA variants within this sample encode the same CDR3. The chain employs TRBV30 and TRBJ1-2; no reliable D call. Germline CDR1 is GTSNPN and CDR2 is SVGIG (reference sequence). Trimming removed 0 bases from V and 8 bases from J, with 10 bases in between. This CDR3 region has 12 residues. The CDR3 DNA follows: TGTGCCTGGAGTGTACGAGGATACGGCTACACCTTC. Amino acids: CAWSVRGYGYTF.

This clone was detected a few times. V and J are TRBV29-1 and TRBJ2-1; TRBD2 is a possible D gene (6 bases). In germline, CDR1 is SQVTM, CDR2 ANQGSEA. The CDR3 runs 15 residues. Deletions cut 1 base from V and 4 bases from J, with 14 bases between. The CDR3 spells CSVEAGAKIYNEQFF. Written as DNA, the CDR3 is TGCAGCGTTGAAGCGGGAGCAAAGATTTACAATGAGCAGTTCTTC.

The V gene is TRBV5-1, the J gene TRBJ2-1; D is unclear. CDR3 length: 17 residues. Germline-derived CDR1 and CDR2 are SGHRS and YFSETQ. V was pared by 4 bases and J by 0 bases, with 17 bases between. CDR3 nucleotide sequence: TGCGCCAGCAGCGAAGTACAGCGTTCTAGCTCCTACAATGAGCAGTTCTTC. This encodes CASSEVQRSSSYNEQFF.

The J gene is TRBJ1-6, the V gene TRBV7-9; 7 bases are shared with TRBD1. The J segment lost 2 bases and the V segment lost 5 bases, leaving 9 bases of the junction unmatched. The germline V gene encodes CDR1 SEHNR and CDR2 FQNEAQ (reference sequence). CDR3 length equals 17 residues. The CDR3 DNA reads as TGTGCCAGCAGCCCCAACAGGGGTAGTCCCTATAATTCACCCCTCCACTTT. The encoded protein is CASSPNRGSPYNSPLHF.

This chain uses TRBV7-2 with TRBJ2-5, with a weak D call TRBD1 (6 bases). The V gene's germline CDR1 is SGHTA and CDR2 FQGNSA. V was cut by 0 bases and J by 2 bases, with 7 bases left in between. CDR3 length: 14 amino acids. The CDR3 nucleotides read TGTGCCAGCAGCTTAGCGGGGGCGCAAGAGACCCAGTACTTC. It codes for CASSLAGAQETQYF. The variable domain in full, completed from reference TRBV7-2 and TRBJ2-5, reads GAGVSQSPSNKVTEKGKDVELRCDPISGHTALYWYRQSLGQGLEFLIYFQGNSAPDKSGLPSDRFSAERTGGSVSTLTIQRTQQEDSAVYLCASSLAGAQETQYFGPGTRLLVL.

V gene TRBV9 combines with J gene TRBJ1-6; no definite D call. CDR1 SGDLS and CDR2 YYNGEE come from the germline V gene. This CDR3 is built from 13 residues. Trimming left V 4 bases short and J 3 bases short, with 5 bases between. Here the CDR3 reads CASSSGYNSPLHF. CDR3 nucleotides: TGTGCCAGCAGCTCGGGCTATAATTCACCCCTCCACTTT.

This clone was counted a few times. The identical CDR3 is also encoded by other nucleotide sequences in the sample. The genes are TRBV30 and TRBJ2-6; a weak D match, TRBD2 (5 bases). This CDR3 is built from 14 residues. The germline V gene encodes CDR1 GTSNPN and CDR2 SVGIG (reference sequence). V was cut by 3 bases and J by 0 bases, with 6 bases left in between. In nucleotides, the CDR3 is TGTGCCTGGAGCCGGGGCTCTGGGGCCAACGTCCTGACTTTC. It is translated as CAWSRGSGANVLTF.

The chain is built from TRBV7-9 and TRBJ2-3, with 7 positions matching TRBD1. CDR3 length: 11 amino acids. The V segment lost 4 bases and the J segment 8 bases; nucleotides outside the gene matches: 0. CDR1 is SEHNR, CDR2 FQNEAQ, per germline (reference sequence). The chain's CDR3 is CASSSGGTQYF. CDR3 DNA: TGTGCCAGCAGCTCAGGGGGTACGCAGTATTTT.

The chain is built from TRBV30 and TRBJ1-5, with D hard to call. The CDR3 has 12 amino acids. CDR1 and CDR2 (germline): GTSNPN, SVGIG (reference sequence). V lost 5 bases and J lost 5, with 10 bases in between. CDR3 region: CAWANGDQPQHF. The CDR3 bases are TGTGCCTGGGCGAACGGGGATCAGCCCCAGCATTTT.

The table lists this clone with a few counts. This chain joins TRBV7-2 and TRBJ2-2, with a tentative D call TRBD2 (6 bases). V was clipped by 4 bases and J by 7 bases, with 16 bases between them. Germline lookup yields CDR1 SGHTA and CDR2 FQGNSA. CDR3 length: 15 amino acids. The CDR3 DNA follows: TGTGCCAGCAGCTCCCTGGGCGGGGCGGTCGGGGAGCTGTTTTTT. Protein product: CASSSLGGAVGELFF.

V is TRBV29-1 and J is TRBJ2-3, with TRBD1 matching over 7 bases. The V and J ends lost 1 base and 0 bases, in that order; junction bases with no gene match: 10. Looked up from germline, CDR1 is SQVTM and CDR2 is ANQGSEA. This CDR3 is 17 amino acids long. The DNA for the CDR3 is TGCAGCGTTGAAGGAGGGGGCCTACTCTCTAGCACAGATACGCAGTATTTT. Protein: CSVEGGGLLSSTDTQYF.

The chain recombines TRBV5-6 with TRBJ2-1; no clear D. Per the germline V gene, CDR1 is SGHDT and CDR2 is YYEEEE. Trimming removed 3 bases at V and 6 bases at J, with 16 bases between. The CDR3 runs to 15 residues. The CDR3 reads CASSSSLRPGNEQFF. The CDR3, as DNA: TGTGCCAGCAGCTCGAGCCTCCGGCCGGGCAATGAGCAGTTCTTC.

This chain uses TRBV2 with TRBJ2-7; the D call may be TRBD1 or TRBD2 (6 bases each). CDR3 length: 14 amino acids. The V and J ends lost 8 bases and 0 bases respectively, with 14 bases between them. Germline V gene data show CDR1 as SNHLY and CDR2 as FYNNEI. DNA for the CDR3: TGTGCCAGCGGAGGGGGGACACCCTCCTACGAGCAGTACTTC. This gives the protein CASGGGTPSYEQYF.

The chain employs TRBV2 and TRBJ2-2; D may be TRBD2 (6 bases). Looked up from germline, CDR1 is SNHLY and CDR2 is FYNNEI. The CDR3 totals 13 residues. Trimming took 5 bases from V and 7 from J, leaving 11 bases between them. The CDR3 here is CASSQGGVGELFF. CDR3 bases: TGTGCCAGCAGTCAAGGAGGGGTCGGGGAGCTGTTTTTT. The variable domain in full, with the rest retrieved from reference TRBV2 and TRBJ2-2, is EPEVTQTPSHQVTQMGQEVILRCVPISNHLYFYWYRQILGQKVEFLVSFYNNEISEKSEIFDDQFSVERPDGSNFTLKIRSTKLEDSAMYFCASSQGGVGELFFGEGSRLTVL.

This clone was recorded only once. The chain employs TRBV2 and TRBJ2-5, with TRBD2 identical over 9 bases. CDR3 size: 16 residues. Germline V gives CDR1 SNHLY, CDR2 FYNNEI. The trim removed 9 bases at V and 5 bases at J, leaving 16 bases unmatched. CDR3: CARSLSRGGLGETQYF. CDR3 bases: TGTGCCAGAAGCCTCTCGCGGGGGGGCCTCGGTGAGACCCAGTACTTC.

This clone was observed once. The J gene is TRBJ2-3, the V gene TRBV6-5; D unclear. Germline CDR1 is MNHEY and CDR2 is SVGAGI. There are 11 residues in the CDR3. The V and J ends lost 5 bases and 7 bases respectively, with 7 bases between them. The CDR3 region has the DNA TGTGCCAGCAGTCAACAGAATACGCAGTATTTT. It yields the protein CASSQQNTQYF.

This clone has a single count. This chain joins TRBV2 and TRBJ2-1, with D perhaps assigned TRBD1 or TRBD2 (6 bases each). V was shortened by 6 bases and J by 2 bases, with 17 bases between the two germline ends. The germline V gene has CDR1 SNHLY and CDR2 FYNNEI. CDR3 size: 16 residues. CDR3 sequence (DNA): TGTGCCAGCAGGGGGGGCGGCGGGGAAACCTACAATGAGCAGTTCTTC. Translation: CASRGGGGETYNEQFF.

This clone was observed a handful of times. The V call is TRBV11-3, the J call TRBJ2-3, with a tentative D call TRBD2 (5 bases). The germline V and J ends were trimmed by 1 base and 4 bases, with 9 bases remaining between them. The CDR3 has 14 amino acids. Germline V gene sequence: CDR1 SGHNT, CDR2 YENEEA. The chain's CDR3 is CASSLVASSDTQYF. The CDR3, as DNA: TGTGCCAGCAGCTTAGTTGCTAGCTCAGATACGCAGTATTTT.

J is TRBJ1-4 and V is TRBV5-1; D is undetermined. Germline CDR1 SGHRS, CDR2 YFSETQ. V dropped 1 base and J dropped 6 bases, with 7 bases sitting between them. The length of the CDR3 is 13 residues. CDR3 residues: CASSLNSYEKLFF. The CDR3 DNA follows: TGCGCCAGCAGCTTGAACAGTTATGAAAAACTGTTTTTT.

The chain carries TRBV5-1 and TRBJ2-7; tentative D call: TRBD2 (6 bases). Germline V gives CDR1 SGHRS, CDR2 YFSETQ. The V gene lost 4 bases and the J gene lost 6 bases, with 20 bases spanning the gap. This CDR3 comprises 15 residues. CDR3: CASSGAGLPRGEQYF. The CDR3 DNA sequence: TGCGCCAGCAGCGGGGCGGGACTTCCGAGGGGCGAGCAGTACTTC.

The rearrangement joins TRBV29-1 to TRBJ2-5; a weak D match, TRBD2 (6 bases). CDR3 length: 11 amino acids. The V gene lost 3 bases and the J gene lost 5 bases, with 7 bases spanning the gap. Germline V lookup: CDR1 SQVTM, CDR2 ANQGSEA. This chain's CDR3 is CSVDGGETQYF. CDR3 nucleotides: TGCAGCGTTGATGGGGGGGAGACCCAGTACTTC. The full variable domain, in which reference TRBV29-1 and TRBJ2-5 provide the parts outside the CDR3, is SAVISQKPSRDICQRGTSLTIQCQVDSQVTMMFWYRQQPGQSLTLIATANQGSEATYESGFVIDKFPISRPNLTFSTLTVSNMSPEDSSIYLCSVDGGETQYFGPGTRLLVL.

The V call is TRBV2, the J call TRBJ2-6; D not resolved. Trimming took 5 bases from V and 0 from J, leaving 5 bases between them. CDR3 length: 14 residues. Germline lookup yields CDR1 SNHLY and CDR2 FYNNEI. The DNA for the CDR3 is TGTGCCAGCAGTCTCAGCTCTGGGGCCAACGTCCTGACTTTC. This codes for CASSLSSGANVLTF.

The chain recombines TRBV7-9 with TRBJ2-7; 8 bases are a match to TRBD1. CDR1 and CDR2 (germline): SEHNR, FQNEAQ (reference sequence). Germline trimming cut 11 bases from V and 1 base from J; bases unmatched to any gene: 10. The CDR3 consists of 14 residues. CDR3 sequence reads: CAGASTGASYEQYF. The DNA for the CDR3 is TGTGCCGGAGCTTCGACAGGGGCGTCCTACGAGCAGTACTTC.

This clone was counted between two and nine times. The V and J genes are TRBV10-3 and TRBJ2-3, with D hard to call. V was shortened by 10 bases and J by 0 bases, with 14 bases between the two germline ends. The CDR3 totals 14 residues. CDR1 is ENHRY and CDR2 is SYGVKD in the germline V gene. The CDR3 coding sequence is TGTGCCACCGACTTCGGGCCTAGCACAGATACGCAGTATTTT. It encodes CATDFGPSTDTQYF.

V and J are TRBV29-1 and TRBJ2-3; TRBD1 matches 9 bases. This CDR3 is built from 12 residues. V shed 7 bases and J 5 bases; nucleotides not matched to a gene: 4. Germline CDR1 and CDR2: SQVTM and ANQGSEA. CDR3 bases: TGCAGCGGAGGACAGGGGAAAGATACGCAGTATTTT. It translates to CSGGQGKDTQYF.

Here the CDR3 DNA reads TGTGCCAGCAGCTTAGCAGGGGCCCTGAACACTGAAGCTTTCTTT. As protein: CASSLAGALNTEAFF. The gene calls are TRBV7-9 and TRBJ1-1; D possibly corresponds to TRBD1 (5 bases). The CDR3 has 15 residues. In germline, CDR1 is SEHNR, CDR2 FQNEAQ (reference sequence). Trimming pared 0 bases from V and 0 bases from J, leaving 8 bases between.